The rows below give T cell receptor beta chains drawn from one sample of a study of regulatory dendritic cells for organ transplantation. Method: immunoSEQ multiplex PCR; TCRdb's copy keeps in-frame clones and lacks some. The table shows over 4,500 clones, with around three fifths occurring only once. Material for sequencing was memory CD8+ T cells from blood. The receptors were sampled from a human donor in good health. Each CDR3 is given with its conserved first and last residue. The order of the fields is D gene, V gene, clone size, J gene, CDR3 protein, CDR3 DNA. A D gene is named only where the DNA matches it firmly. Clone size is stated in some rows and not others, as once, few, many or a class when expanded.

.	TRBV5-1	.	TRBJ2-7	CASSLSPTTLYEQYF	TGCGCCAGCAGCTTGAGCCCGACTACACTCTACGAGCAGTACTTC
TRBD2	TRBV6-1	few	TRBJ2-1	CASSEESPRLAGVFENEQFF	TGTGCCAGCAGTGAAGAGTCCCCTAGACTAGCGGGGGTTTTTGAGAATGAGCAGTTCTTC
.	TRBV9	few	TRBJ2-1	CASSVGGSNEQFF	TGTGCCAGCAGCGTAGGAGGGTCCAATGAGCAGTTCTTC
.	TRBV7-2	.	TRBJ1-1	CASSFYTGRNTEAFF	TGTGCCAGCAGCTTTTACACAGGGAGGAACACTGAAGCTTTCTTT
TRBD1	TRBV12-5	.	TRBJ2-7	CASGLFHRGLAEQYF	TGTGCTAGTGGTTTGTTTCACAGGGGGCTGGCCGAGCAGTACTTC
TRBD1	TRBV6-5	.	TRBJ1-2	CASSYGTGLANYGYTF	TGTGCCAGCAGTTACGGGACAGGTCTAGCTAACTATGGCTACACCTTC
.	TRBV18	.	TRBJ2-7	CASSLARRTTTHEQYF	TGTGCCAGCTCCCTCGCCCGACGGACAACCACCCACGAGCAGTACTTC
.	TRBV13	.	TRBJ1-1	CASSSGLSRRNTEAFF	TGTGCCAGCAGCTCGGGACTTTCGAGGAGGAACACTGAAGCTTTCTTT
TRBD2	TRBV27	.	TRBJ2-7	CASSMGRAYEQYF	TGTGCCAGCAGCATGGGGAGGGCCTACGAGCAGTACTTC
TRBD1	TRBV7-2	.	TRBJ2-3	CASSWDRGRRDTQYF	TGTGCCAGCAGCTGGGACAGGGGGCGAAGAGATACGCAGTATTTT
TRBD1	TRBV18	.	TRBJ2-7	CASSPLTGQGVYEQYF	TGTGCCAGCTCACCACTGACGGGACAGGGGGTCTACGAGCAGTACTTC
TRBD2	TRBV2	few	TRBJ2-1	CASSRLAGGNEQFF	TGTGCCAGCAGCCGACTAGCGGGGGGCAATGAGCAGTTCTTC
.	TRBV19	.	TRBJ2-1	CASTLRGHYNEQFF	TGTGCCAGTACCCTGCGAGGACACTACAATGAGCAGTTCTTC
.	TRBV12-2	.	TRBJ1-2	CASRLAGQAINYGYTF	TGTGCAAGTCGCTTAGCGGGGCAGGCCATCAACTATGGCTACACCTTC
TRBD2	TRBV5-6	few	TRBJ2-3	CASSPGRGTDTQYF	TGTGCCAGCAGCCCAGGGCGGGGGACAGATACGCAGTATTTT
TRBD2	TRBV6-5	.	TRBJ2-2	CATRPSGGLGELFF	TGTGCCACCCGTCCGAGCGGGGGGCTCGGGGAGCTGTTTTTT
.	TRBV13	.	TRBJ1-3	CASSFPLSGNTIYF	TGTGCCAGCAGCTTCCCCCTCTCTGGAAACACCATATATTTT
.	TRBV21-1	.	TRBJ1-5	CASSKIGGFSNQPQHF	TGTGCCAGCAGCAAGATTGGGGGGTTTAGCAATCAGCCCCAGCATTTT
.	TRBV19	few	TRBJ2-5	CASSITVQETQYF	TGTGCCAGTAGTATAACTGTTCAAGAGACCCAGTACTTC
TRBD1	TRBV4-1	.	TRBJ1-6	CATRTGTSPLHF	TGCGCAACCAGGACAGGGACTTCACCCCTCCACTTT
.	TRBV7-8	few	TRBJ1-1	CASSSFTEGGTEAFF	TGTGCCAGCAGCTCGTTCACGGAAGGAGGGACTGAAGCTTTCTTT
TRBD2	TRBV4-3	.	TRBJ2-1	CASSHPYSGGSYNEQFF	TGCGCCAGCAGCCACCCATATAGCGGGGGATCCTACAATGAGCAGTTCTTC
TRBD1	TRBV5-6	.	TRBJ1-1	CASSWGTGTEAFF	TGTGCCAGCAGCTGGGGGACAGGGACTGAAGCTTTCTTT
.	TRBV9	few	TRBJ2-2	CASSVDSPGSLASTGELFF	TGTGCCAGCAGCGTAGATTCCCCCGGGTCCCTAGCGAGCACCGGGGAGCTGTTTTTT
TRBD1	TRBV7-9	.	TRBJ2-7	CASSGPDRASYEQYF	TGTGCCAGCAGCGGGCCGGACAGGGCTTCCTACGAGCAGTACTTC
TRBD1	TRBV19	.	TRBJ2-4	CASTQGATLAKNIQYF	TGTGCCAGTACCCAGGGGGCAACTTTAGCCAAAAACATTCAGTACTTC
TRBD1	TRBV10-3	.	TRBJ1-5	CAISDRGSNQPQHF	TGTGCCATCAGTGACAGGGGGAGCAATCAGCCCCAGCATTTT
.	TRBV4-3	few	TRBJ1-1	CASSQDPRQQNTEAFF	TGCGCCAGCAGCCAAGACCCCAGACAGCAGAACACTGAAGCTTTCTTT
.	TRBV6-5	.	TRBJ2-1	CASSSPGEPYNEQFF	TGTGCCAGCAGTTCTCCCGGGGAACCCTACAATGAGCAGTTCTTC
TRBD1	TRBV13	.	TRBJ2-1	CASSLGIPTGGVDEQFF	TGTGCCAGCAGCCTAGGCATACCGACAGGGGGTGTGGATGAGCAGTTCTTC
.	TRBV18	.	TRBJ2-1	CASSFGQSSYNEQFF	TGTGCCAGCTCATTCGGACAGAGCTCCTACAATGAGCAGTTCTTC
TRBD1	TRBV6-4	.	TRBJ1-4	CASRPGTGGTNEKLFF	TGTGCCAGCAGGCCCGGGACAGGGGGCACTAATGAAAAACTGTTTTTT
TRBD2	TRBV4-1	few	TRBJ2-7	CASSQVFGEGFYEQYF	TGCGCCAGCAGCCAAGTTTTTGGGGAGGGTTTTTACGAGCAGTACTTC
.	TRBV7-9	.	TRBJ1-3	CASSLGVGNTIYF	TGTGCCAGCAGCTTAGGAGTCGGAAACACCATATATTTT
TRBD1	TRBV7-9	few	TRBJ1-1	CASSLGQGNTEAFF	TGTGCCAGCAGCTTGGGACAGGGGAACACTGAAGCTTTCTTT
.	TRBV7-2	few	TRBJ2-1	CAYAERSYNEQFF	TGTGCCTACGCCGAGAGATCCTACAATGAGCAGTTCTTC
TRBD1	TRBV4-2	few	TRBJ2-1	CASSQEGQGAYNEQFF	TGTGCCAGCAGCCAAGAGGGGCAGGGGGCGTACAATGAGCAGTTCTTC
.	TRBV6-5	once	TRBJ1-4	CASSFRDNSREKLFF	TGTGCCAGCAGTTTCCGGGACAATTCTCGCGAAAAACTGTTTTTT
TRBD2	TRBV7-9	few	TRBJ2-1	CASSLVRLAGDGEQFF	TGTGCCAGCAGCTTAGTACGGCTAGCGGGGGATGGTGAGCAGTTCTTC